This T cell receptor (beta chain) was profiled in a study of human T cells and chemical hapten exposure. Study summary: There were weekly diphenylcyclopropenone doses to the scalp for patients throughout the roughly 24-week study. Alopecia areata, totalis or universalis affected patients, mainly female.

General study results and limits: TCRs exceeding a frequency of 1 in 1000 stayed unchanged under DPC sensitization.

CDR3 length: 13 amino acids. Trimming cost V 2 bases and J 6 bases, with 10 bases left between them. CDR1 and CDR2 from the germline V gene are MNHEY and SMNVEV (reference sequence). In the source study's methods: A per-sample median of around 91,000 TCRs was observed, with counts ranging from roughly 20,000 to 750,000. TCRdb re-called the RACE reads through MiXCR, storing one row per CDR3 protein. TCRdb, not the original authors, processed these V and J calls. The table records roughly 200,000 distinct CDR3 sequences, under 30% of them present only once. Specified time point: patch test 3, about 24 weeks after DPC sensitization. The treatment denotes: therapeutic diphenylcyclopropenone sensitization with weekly scalp DPC. For this clonotype: Its specificity is not known.

The specimen was whole blood, collected in connection with sensitization to the hapten diphenylcyclopropenone (DPC). The receptor comes from a woman aged 40-49 years with alopecia areata. Some clones in this sample may be carry-over from other donors' samples. The J gene is TRBJ1-2, the V gene TRBV27, with unresolved D. The CDR3 loop is CASSLAGFDGYTF. The CDR3 DNA reads TGTGCCAGCAGTTTAGCGGGGTTTGATGGCTACACCTTC.